The clone carrying this T cell receptor beta chain was seen more than once but under ten times. The antigen remains undetermined. Whole-study results and caveats: Tumor memory CD4+ T cell TCR gene usage clustered with blood and lymph node memory CD4+ cells and lymph node naive CD4+ cells. The larger cohort examined one V-J beta rearrangement, not whole repertoires. Greatest tumor Treg TCR overlap was with tumor naive CD4+ cells.

V was pared by 4 bases and J by 9 bases, with 5 bases of the junction left unmatched. Germline V gives CDR1 DFQATT, CDR2 SNEGSKA (reference sequence). This CDR3 region has 12 residues. Constant-region reverse primers amplified full-length variable regions, followed by semi-nested Nested Universal Primer A PCR. TCRdb processed the 5' RACE reads anew with MiXCR; each CDR3 protein has one entry. The sample comprises 13,000 or so distinct CDR3 sequences, 51% of which are singletons, and 12% rests with the top ten. Tregs were sorted as CD4+CD25+CD127-/low cells. The sequence derives from a female donor with breast cancer. The chain joins TRBV20-1 to TRBJ1-4, with 7 bases aligning to TRBD1. Material for sequencing was tumor-infiltrating Tregs sorted from the breast tumor. CDR3 amino acids: CSATQGRKKLFF. The CDR3 nucleotides are TGCAGTGCTACACAGGGGCGGAAAAAACTGTTTTTT.